This T cell receptor (beta chain) was sequenced during a study of CD8+ T cells in alopecia areata. On the study more broadly: Oral tofacitinib, 5 to 10 mg twice daily, was given in an open-label trial. The duration of tofacitinib was 6 to 18 months, with 6 months off drug afterward.

The CDR3 sequence is 15 residues long. Germline-derived CDR1 and CDR2 are SGHVS and FNYEAQ. V was pared by 5 bases and J by 7 bases, with 8 bases of the junction left unmatched. As the sequencing template, cDNA was produced by extracting RNA and reverse transcribing it. The protocol was immunoSEQ multiplex PCR, while the TCRdb copy is restricted to in-frame clones and leaves out a portion. The profile covers 270,000 or so clones, with 58% appearing a single time and under 2% taken by the ten largest. Regarding treatment: oral pan-JAK inhibitor, 5-10 mg twice daily. The rearrangement uses TRBV7-6 and TRBJ1-6; the match to TRBD1 covers 7 bases. Specimen: CD4+ T cells sorted from blood, collected at week 24, from a patient treated with tofacitinib. This TCR was recovered from a human donor with alopecia areata. CDR3 sequence reads: CASSLRQGDNSPLHF. The CDR3 DNA sequence: TGTGCCAGCAGCCTAAGACAGGGTGACAATTCACCCCTCCACTTT.